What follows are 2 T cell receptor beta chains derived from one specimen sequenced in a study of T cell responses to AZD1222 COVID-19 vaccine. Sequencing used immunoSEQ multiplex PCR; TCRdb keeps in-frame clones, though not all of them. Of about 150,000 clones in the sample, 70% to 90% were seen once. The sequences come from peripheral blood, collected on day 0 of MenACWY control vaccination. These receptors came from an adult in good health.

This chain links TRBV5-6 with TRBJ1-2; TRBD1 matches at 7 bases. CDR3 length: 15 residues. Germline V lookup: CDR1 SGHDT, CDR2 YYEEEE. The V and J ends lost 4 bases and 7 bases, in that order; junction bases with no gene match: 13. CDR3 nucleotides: TGTGCCAGCAGCCCCCTTGGAGGGGGCGAGAGTGGCTACACCTTC. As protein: CASSPLGGGESGYTF. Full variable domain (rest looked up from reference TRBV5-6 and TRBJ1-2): DAGVTQSPTHLIKTRGQQVTLRCSPKSGHDTVSWYQQALGQGPQFIFQYYEEEERQRGNFPDRFSGHQFPNYSSELNVNALLLGDSALYLCASSPLGGGESGYTFGSGTRLTVV.

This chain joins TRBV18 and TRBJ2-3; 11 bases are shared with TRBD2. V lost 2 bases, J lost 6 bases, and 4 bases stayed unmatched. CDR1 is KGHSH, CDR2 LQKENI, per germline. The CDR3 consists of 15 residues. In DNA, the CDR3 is TGTGCCAGCTCACCAACTAGCGGGGGCCCGGATACGCAGTATTTT. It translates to CASSPTSGGPDTQYF.